These 15 T cell receptor beta chains came from one sample sequenced in a study of T cell repertoires in cytomegalovirus infection. TCRdb recomputed calls from the reads with MiXCR, one row per CDR3 protein. Among around 570,000 distinct CDR3 sequences listed, 40% were seen once. Their specific antigens are unknown. The sequencing used cultured PBMCs, collected from culture after CMV antigen stimulation. The receptors shown here come from a human donor in good health (CMV status not recorded). Some clones in this sample may be carry-over from other donors' samples.

CDR3 DNA sequence: TGCGCCAGCAGCCTTTTTTTGGGAGGCGATGAGCAGTTCTTC. This translates into CASSLFLGGDEQFF. The chain carries TRBV4-1 and TRBJ2-1; weak D call: TRBD2 (6 bases). The CDR3 is 14 amino acids. The germline V gene has CDR1 MGHRA and CDR2 YSYEKL. V lost 4 bases and J lost 8, with 15 bases in between.

V usage is TRBV29-1 and J usage is TRBJ2-3, with 10 positions matching TRBD1. CDR1 and CDR2 (germline): SQVTM, ANQGSEA. V lost 6 bases, J lost 5 bases, and 5 bases stayed unmatched. This CDR3 spans 13 amino acids. CDR3 nucleotide sequence: TGCAGCGTCGCAGGACAGGGGGGAGATACGCAGTATTTT. Translating it yields CSVAGQGGDTQYF.

The V call is TRBV15, the J call TRBJ2-1; D perhaps matches TRBD1 (5 bases). Germline V gives CDR1 LNHNV, CDR2 YYDKDF (reference sequence). CDR3 length: 13 residues. The V and J ends lost 7 bases and 15 bases respectively, with 22 bases between them. The CDR3 nucleotides are TGTGCCACCACCTCCCCCCCAGGGTGGCGCCTGTTCTTC. Translation: CATTSPPGWRLFF.

In its sample, this clonotype was seen a few times. The chain employs TRBV6-6 and TRBJ1-3; unclear D gene. This CDR3 contains 14 residues. Germline V CDR1 and CDR2: MNHNY, SVGAGI (reference sequence). V gave up 3 bases and J gave up 4 bases, with 10 bases separating them. As DNA, the CDR3 is TGTGCCAGCAGTTATTTTGTAGGCGGAAACACCATATATTTT. Amino acids: CASSYFVGGNTIYF.

This clonotype came up many times. The V gene is TRBV7-2, the J gene TRBJ1-3; TRBD1 agrees at 7 bases. CDR1 is SGHTA, CDR2 FQGNSA, per germline. The CDR3 contains 16 residues. J lost 0 bases, V lost 2 bases, and 4 bases had no gene match. CDR3 in amino acids: CASSLRGTASGNTIYF. The CDR3 nucleotides are TGTGCCAGCAGCTTACGAGGGACAGCCTCTGGAAACACCATATATTTT.

This clonotype has a handful of counts. The chain combines TRBV7-2 with TRBJ1-3; no definite D call. Germline CDR1 SGHTA, CDR2 FQGNSA. V was cut by 2 bases and J by 0 bases, with 11 bases left in between. The CDR3 sequence is 16 residues long. The CDR3 here is CASSLTVGYSGNTIYF. The CDR3, as DNA: TGTGCCAGCAGCTTAACCGTAGGATACTCTGGAAACACCATATATTTT.

This rearrangement joins TRBV3-1 to TRBJ1-5, with D uncertain. Between the trimmed V and J ends, which lost 6 bases and 3 bases, there was a span of 9 bases. Looked up from germline, CDR1 is LGHDT and CDR2 is YNNKEL (reference sequence). The CDR3 sequence is 13 residues long. This CDR3 is CASSWSNNQPQHF. In DNA form, the CDR3 reads TGTGCCAGCAGTTGGTCCAACAATCAGCCCCAGCATTTT.

This clonotype was seen at least ten times. The chain combines TRBV7-2 with TRBJ2-5; possibly TRBD2 for D (6 bases). Trimming pared 2 bases from V and 4 bases from J, leaving 11 bases between. CDR1 SGHTA and CDR2 FQGNSA come from the germline V gene. This CDR3 has 14 amino acids. The CDR3 sequence: CASSLWVGGETQYF. The CDR3 region has the DNA TGTGCCAGCAGCTTATGGGTGGGAGGAGAGACCCAGTACTTC.

The chain carries TRBV18 and TRBJ1-2; TRBD1 is a possible D gene (6 bases). V was pared by 6 bases and J by 4 bases, with 12 bases between. Germline lookup yields CDR1 KGHSH and CDR2 LQKENI. CDR3 size: 13 residues. In DNA form, the CDR3 reads TGTGCCAGCTCGCTAGAGGACAGCTATGGCTACACCTTC. Its protein is CASSLEDSYGYTF.

The chain carries TRBV20-1 and TRBJ2-7; 7 nucleotides align to TRBD1. V lost 6 bases to trimming and J lost 1 base; unmatched junction nucleotides: 9. Germline V gene data show CDR1 as DFQATT and CDR2 as SNEGSKA (reference sequence). The CDR3 has 14 residues. Here the CDR3 reads CSAPRWTGSYEQYF. The CDR3, as DNA: TGCAGTGCCCCGCGGTGGACAGGTTCCTACGAGCAGTACTTC.

The rearrangement uses TRBV12-3 or TRBV12-4 and TRBJ2-7, with 13 positions matching TRBD2. V was clipped by 5 bases and J by 5 bases; unmatched bases: 3. This CDR3 comprises 14 residues. Here the CDR3 reads CASSVLAGGNEQYF. CDR3 DNA: TGTGCCAGCAGTGTACTAGCGGGAGGGAACGAGCAGTACTTC.

The chain combines TRBV4-3 with TRBJ2-7, with 11 bases identical to TRBD1. Germline V gene lookup returns CDR1 LGHNA and CDR2 YSLEER. CDR3 length equals 15 residues. Trimming at V came to 1 base and at J to 2 bases, leaving 1 base not matched to a gene. DNA for the CDR3: TGCGCCAGCAGCCAAGGGACAGGGGGCCCCTACGAGCAGTACTTC. Its translation is CASSQGTGGPYEQYF.

The genes are TRBV7-8 and TRBJ1-2; 9 positions match TRBD1. The germline CDR1 and CDR2 sequences are SGHVS and FQNEAQ. V gave up 2 bases and J gave up 7 bases; unmatched junction bases: 11. The CDR3 is 16 amino acids. DNA of the CDR3: TGTGCCAGCAGCTTACGATGGACAGGGGAGGGAAGTGGCTACACCTTC. As protein: CASSLRWTGEGSGYTF.

This sequence joins TRBV11-2 and TRBJ1-1; D not resolved. Trimming removed 4 bases at V and 1 base at J, with 13 bases between. The CDR3 loop spans 15 amino acids. Germline V gene lookup returns CDR1 SGHAT and CDR2 FQNNGV. DNA for the CDR3: TGTGCCAGCAGCTCCCTGTTGGGTCAGAACACTGAAGCTTTCTTT. Translation gives CASSSLLGQNTEAFF.

The chain uses TRBV19 and TRBJ2-1; 10 bases are shared with TRBD2. Germline CDR1 and CDR2: LNHDA and SQIVND (reference sequence). Trimming cost V 2 bases and J 12 bases; bases outside gene matches: 10. The CDR3 contains 15 residues. CDR3 in DNA: TGTGCCAGTAGTATACCCCTAGCGGGAGTCGTGGGGCAGTTCTTC. It yields the protein CASSIPLAGVVGQFF.